Shown below are 17 T cell receptor beta chains from a single sample sequenced in a study of T cells in Graves' hyperthyroidism and ophthalmopathy. Amplification targeted TCR beta CDR3 regions from RNA transcripts. First-round RT-PCR of the TCR CDR3 relied on the HTBI primer set. MiXCR, run by TCRdb on the multiplex PCR reads, gives a single entry per CDR3 protein. The table lists hundreds of thousands of distinct CDR3 sequences, approximately 15% of them singletons. The specimen was blood. These receptors originate from a young woman with Graves' hyperthyroidism.

In this sample, this clonotype turned up many times. The chain uses TRBV28 and TRBJ2-7; possibly TRBD1 or TRBD2 for D (6 bases each). Trimming shortened V by 7 bases and J by 5 bases, and 12 bases separated the two germline ends. The CDR3 is made up of 12 amino acids. CDR1 and CDR2 from the germline V gene are MDHEN and SYDVKM. The CDR3 nucleotides read TGTGCCAGCACTTGGGGGGCCCACGAGCAGTACTTC. It encodes CASTWGAHEQYF.

This clonotype occurred many times. The genes are TRBV7-2 and TRBJ2-3; 7 nucleotides agree with TRBD2. Germline CDR1 and CDR2: SGHTA and FQGNSA. The CDR3 runs 16 residues. J was trimmed by 1 base and V by 5 bases; bases with no gene match: 9. The CDR3 nucleotides read TGTGCCAGCAGCCCTATTCGGACTAGTGGCACAGATACGCAGTATTTT. This encodes CASSPIRTSGTDTQYF. The whole variable domain, filled in from reference TRBV7-2 and TRBJ2-3, reads GAGVSQSPSNKVTEKGKDVELRCDPISGHTALYWYRQSLGQGLEFLIYFQGNSAPDKSGLPSDRFSAERTGGSVSTLTIQRTQQEDSAVYLCASSPIRTSGTDTQYFGPGTRLTVL.

The genes are TRBV2 and TRBJ2-2, with 9 bases matching TRBD1. V lost 6 bases to trimming and J lost 7 bases; unmatched junction nucleotides: 6. The CDR3 covers 14 residues. Germline V gives CDR1 SNHLY, CDR2 FYNNEI. The CDR3 sequence is CASRGGQGNGELFF. In nucleotides, the CDR3 is TGTGCCAGCAGGGGGGGACAGGGAAACGGGGAGCTGTTTTTT.

This clonotype turned up a few times. V is TRBV7-9 and J is TRBJ1-6; the match to TRBD1 covers 8 bases. The J segment lost 9 bases and the V segment lost 2 bases, leaving 9 bases of the junction unmatched. Per germline, CDR1 SEHNR and CDR2 FQNEAQ (reference sequence). The CDR3 length is 16 residues. In DNA, the CDR3 is TGTGCCAGCAGCTTATCCGGCAGGGGGCAGAGTTCACCCCTCCACTTT. Protein: CASSLSGRGQSSPLHF.

This chain connects TRBV7-8 to TRBJ1-3; D not certain. This CDR3 has 16 amino acids. The ends were cut back, 2 bases at V and 0 bases at J, with 11 bases in the middle. Germline V lookup: CDR1 SGHVS, CDR2 FQNEAQ. CDR3 loop: CASSLPGPDSGNTIYF. The CDR3 region has the DNA TGTGCCAGCAGCTTACCGGGCCCCGACTCTGGAAACACCATATATTTT.

Many counts were recorded for this clonotype. V usage is TRBV6-1 and J usage is TRBJ2-7; D uncertain. Germline CDR1 is MNHNS and CDR2 is SASEGT. The CDR3 is made up of 14 amino acids. Trimming left V 3 bases short and J 1 base short, with 10 bases between. Here the CDR3 DNA reads TGTGCCAGCAGTGATTATGGCGGATCCTACGAGCAGTACTTC. Residues: CASSDYGGSYEQYF.

This clonotype was counted many times. The rearrangement joins TRBV20-1 to TRBJ1-1; TRBD1 matches 7 bases. Germline V gene lookup returns CDR1 DFQATT and CDR2 SNEGSKA (reference sequence). CDR3 length: 11 amino acids. V shed 6 bases, J shed 10 bases, and the junction held 8 bases outside the gene matches. This CDR3 is CSAQRGPGAFF. CDR3 bases: TGCAGTGCCCAGAGGGGGCCGGGAGCTTTCTTT.

This clonotype was observed a few times. This chain connects TRBV12-3 or TRBV12-4 to TRBJ2-1; 7 positions agree with TRBD2. The CDR3 totals 14 residues. J gave up 10 bases and V 6 bases, and 12 bases lay outside the gene matches. As DNA, the CDR3 is TGTGCCAGCAGCCACAGGACTAGGCTCGGCGAGCAGTTCTTC. Its protein product is CASSHRTRLGEQFF.

The chain uses TRBV11-2 and TRBJ2-3; 10 nucleotides match TRBD2. This CDR3 spans 15 amino acids. The trim removed 4 bases at V and 2 bases at J, leaving 3 bases unmatched. The V gene's germline CDR1 is SGHAT and CDR2 FQNNGV. The CDR3 reads CASSSSGSPTDTQYF. The CDR3 nucleotides read TGTGCCAGCAGCTCTAGCGGGAGTCCCACAGATACGCAGTATTTT.

This clonotype was detected ten times or more. The V call is TRBV6-5, the J call TRBJ1-2; D gene unclear. The V end was cut by 0 bases, the J end by 2 bases, with 7 bases between. In germline, CDR1 is MNHEY, CDR2 SVGAGI. This CDR3 is 14 amino acids long. CDR3 residues: CASSYSRRNYGYTF. CDR3 DNA: TGTGCCAGCAGTTACTCGAGACGGAACTATGGCTACACCTTC.

This clonotype was seen repeatedly, ten times or more. J is TRBJ1-1 and V is TRBV20-1; tentative D call: TRBD1 (6 bases). From germline, CDR1 is DFQATT and CDR2 SNEGSKA (reference sequence). The CDR3 is 12 residues long. Deletions cut 5 bases from V and 4 bases from J, with 11 bases between. CDR3 residues: CSARDISTEAFF. The CDR3 DNA follows: TGCAGTGCTCGGGACATTAGCACTGAAGCTTTCTTT.

Details on this clonotype: A much bigger clone sits one base away, suggesting this may be a read error. A read error is likely, as this CDR3 ends without the conserved phenylalanine or tryptophan. This chain links TRBV7-2 with TRBJ1-6; 8 nucleotides agree with TRBD1. This CDR3 has 16 amino acids. Germline CDR1 is SGHTA and CDR2 is FQGNSA. The junction had 8 bases not matched to a gene; V was cut back by 2 bases and J by 8 bases. This CDR3 is CASSLPGGSSHSPLHL. CDR3 nucleotides: TGTGCCAGCAGCTTACCAGGGGGCAGTTCCCATTCACCCCTCCACCTT.

This clonotype has just a few counts. The chain recombines TRBV12-3 or TRBV12-4 with TRBJ1-6, with D perhaps TRBD1 (6 bases). This CDR3 has 16 amino acids. V gave up 8 bases and J gave up 2 bases, with 16 bases separating them. CDR3 sequence (DNA): TGTGCCAGCGTATACAGGGCCAGACCCTATAATTCACCCCTCCACTTT. It translates to CASVYRARPYNSPLHF.

This clonotype was counted only a few times. The chain employs TRBV19 and TRBJ1-2, with D unresolved. The CDR3 is made up of 14 amino acids. Looked up from germline, CDR1 is LNHDA and CDR2 is SQIVND (reference sequence). V was pared by 5 bases and J by 4 bases, with 14 bases between. The CDR3 protein is CASSQEGWVYGYTF. DNA of the CDR3: TGTGCCAGTAGTCAGGAGGGCTGGGTCTATGGCTACACCTTC.

The gene calls are TRBV20-1 and TRBJ1-1; a weak D match, TRBD1 (6 bases). Germline CDR1 and CDR2: DFQATT and SNEGSKA (reference sequence). V was shortened by 3 bases and J by 5 bases, with 10 bases between the two germline ends. The CDR3 runs 12 residues. CDR3 protein: CSARDSGTEAFF. The CDR3 DNA reads TGCAGTGCTAGGGACAGTGGGACTGAAGCTTTCTTT.

The gene calls are TRBV6-2 or TRBV6-3 and TRBJ1-1; TRBD1 is a possible D gene (5 bases). The CDR3 totals 16 residues. Looked up from germline, CDR1 is MNHEY and CDR2 is SVGEGT. Trimming pared 1 base from V and 4 bases from J, leaving 16 bases between. CDR3 residues: CASSYYSLVGGTEAFF. CDR3 in DNA: TGTGCCAGCAGTTACTACAGCCTTGTGGGGGGCACTGAAGCTTTCTTT.

This clonotype was seen only a few times. This chain links TRBV5-1 with TRBJ1-2; D is possibly TRBD1 (5 bases). V lost 6 bases to trimming and J lost 1 base, with 16 bases between them. Germline-derived CDR1 and CDR2 are SGHRS and YFSETQ. This CDR3 is built from 15 residues. The CDR3, as DNA: TGCGCCAGCAACCCCACCGGGACTGTTAACTATGGCTACACCTTC. The encoded protein is CASNPTGTVNYGYTF.